A selection of T cell receptor beta chains follows, all from one sample in a study of cytomegalovirus exposure and HLA in healthy donors. Measured with immunoSEQ multiplex PCR; TCRdb has only the in-frame clones, and not every one. The data show about 110,000 clones, with 90% to 97% seen just once and 0.67% held by the top ten. The sequenced sample was PBMCs. The origin of the receptors is a woman under 30 in good health and CMV-seronegative. Each CDR3 is given with its conserved first and last residue. The order of the fields is J gene, clone size, V gene, D gene, CDR3 DNA, CDR3 protein. D genes are given only for firm matches. Clone size is stated in some rows and not others, as once, few, many or a class when expanded.

J gene: TRBJ1-1; clone size: -; V gene: TRBV2; D gene: -; CDR3 DNA: TGTGCCAGCACCGGGACTCTGAACACTGAAGCTTTCTTT; CDR3 protein: CASTGTLNTEAFF
J gene: TRBJ2-2; clone size: -; V gene: TRBV25-1; D gene: TRBD1; CDR3 DNA: TGTGCCAGCAGTGACGGGACAGGGCAGGCCGGGGAGCTGTTTTTT; CDR3 protein: CASSDGTGQAGELFF
J gene: TRBJ2-2; clone size: -; V gene: TRBV4-1; D gene: TRBD1; CDR3 DNA: TGCGCCAGCAGACACGGGACAGGGGGCAACACCGGGGAGCTGTTTTTT; CDR3 protein: CASRHGTGGNTGELFF
J gene: TRBJ2-7; clone size: -; V gene: TRBV7-2; D gene: -; CDR3 DNA: TGTGCCAGCAGCTTAGGGGCAGGCTACGAGCAGTACTTC; CDR3 protein: CASSLGAGYEQYF
J gene: TRBJ2-3; clone size: -; V gene: TRBV5-1; D gene: TRBD2; CDR3 DNA: TGCGCCAGTCGCCGCGAAGCGGGGGGCACAGATACGCAGTATTTT; CDR3 protein: CASRREAGGTDTQYF
J gene: TRBJ2-7; clone size: -; V gene: TRBV6-5; D gene: TRBD1; CDR3 DNA: TGTGCCAGCAGATACAGGGGCCGACCCTACGAGCAGTACTTC; CDR3 protein: CASRYRGRPYEQYF
J gene: TRBJ2-7; clone size: -; V gene: TRBV28; D gene: TRBD2; CDR3 DNA: TGTGCCAGCAGTCCCGGGCGCGGGGGGGGGTACTTC; CDR3 protein: CASSPGRGGGYF
J gene: TRBJ2-5; clone size: -; V gene: TRBV5-1; D gene: TRBD2; CDR3 DNA: TGCGCCAGCAGACTAGCGGGGGACGGAATACAAGAGACCCAGTACTTC; CDR3 protein: CASRLAGDGIQETQYF
J gene: TRBJ2-5; clone size: -; V gene: TRBV7-9; D gene: TRBD2; CDR3 DNA: TGTGCCAGCCGGAGCGGGGGCCAAGAGACCCAGTACTTC; CDR3 protein: CASRSGGQETQYF
J gene: TRBJ2-1; clone size: -; V gene: TRBV6-4; D gene: -; CDR3 DNA: TGTGCCAGCAGTGTTTCGGCTAGCTCCTACAATGAGCAGTTCTTC; CDR3 protein: CASSVSASSYNEQFF
J gene: TRBJ2-5; clone size: -; V gene: TRBV5-1; D gene: -; CDR3 DNA: TGCGCCAGCAGGAACCTACCTCAAGAGACCCAGTACTTC; CDR3 protein: CASRNLPQETQYF
J gene: TRBJ2-7; clone size: -; V gene: TRBV28; D gene: -; CDR3 DNA: TGTGCCAGCAGGTACACAGGGTTCTCCTACGAGCAGTACTTC; CDR3 protein: CASRYTGFSYEQYF
J gene: TRBJ1-1; clone size: -; V gene: TRBV5-1; D gene: -; CDR3 DNA: TGCGCCAGCAGCTTGGCCGGGACATTCAACACTGAAGCTTTCTTT; CDR3 protein: CASSLAGTFNTEAFF
J gene: TRBJ1-5; clone size: -; V gene: TRBV6-6; D gene: -; CDR3 DNA: TGTGCCAGCAGCACGGGGGGGTCCTTGGGGCCCCAGCATTTT; CDR3 protein: CASSTGGSLGPQHF
J gene: TRBJ1-1; clone size: -; V gene: TRBV4-2; D gene: -; CDR3 DNA: TGTGCCAGCAGCCAAACGGGGGGCGGGTGGGACACTGAAGCTTTCTTT; CDR3 protein: CASSQTGGGWDTEAFF
J gene: TRBJ2-1; clone size: -; V gene: TRBV19; D gene: TRBD2; CDR3 DNA: TGTGCCAGTAGTCCCGGGACTAGCGGGGTAAATGAGCAGTTCTTC; CDR3 protein: CASSPGTSGVNEQFF
J gene: TRBJ1-1; clone size: -; V gene: TRBV4-1; D gene: -; CDR3 DNA: TGCGCCAGCAGCCTGTCTGACAGGTTATTAACTGAAGCTTTCTTT; CDR3 protein: CASSLSDRLLTEAFF
J gene: TRBJ2-7; clone size: -; V gene: TRBV7-7; D gene: TRBD1; CDR3 DNA: TGTGCTAGCGGCCTAGGACAGGGATACGAGCAGTACTTC; CDR3 protein: CASGLGQGYEQYF
J gene: TRBJ2-6; clone size: -; V gene: TRBV7-2; D gene: -; CDR3 DNA: TGTGCCAGCAGCTTCGGAGGTACTGGGGCCAACGTCCTGACTTTC; CDR3 protein: CASSFGGTGANVLTF
J gene: TRBJ1-5; clone size: -; V gene: TRBV5-1; D gene: -; CDR3 DNA: TGCGCCAGCAGCCCCAGCGGGGAGGAAAGGCAGCCCCAGCATTTT; CDR3 protein: CASSPSGEERQPQHF
J gene: TRBJ2-1; clone size: once; V gene: TRBV15; D gene: TRBD2; CDR3 DNA: TGTGCCACCAGGGGGGGGGCCTACAATGAGCAGTTCTTC; CDR3 protein: CATRGGAYNEQFF
J gene: TRBJ2-6; clone size: -; V gene: TRBV9; D gene: -; CDR3 DNA: TGTGCCAGCAGCGTAGTCGGCTCTGGGGCCAACGTCCTGACTTTC; CDR3 protein: CASSVVGSGANVLTF
J gene: TRBJ1-6; clone size: -; V gene: TRBV6-6; D gene: -; CDR3 DNA: TGTGCCAGCAGTTACTCGGAGGGTGGCGGTTCACCCCTCCACTTT; CDR3 protein: CASSYSEGGGSPLHF
J gene: TRBJ1-5; clone size: once; V gene: TRBV9; D gene: TRBD1; CDR3 DNA: TGTGCCAGCAGCCGGGGACAGGGGATCAATCAGCCCCAGCATTTT; CDR3 protein: CASSRGQGINQPQHF
J gene: TRBJ2-7; clone size: -; V gene: TRBV7-9; D gene: TRBD2; CDR3 DNA: TGTGCCAGCAGCTTAGCGCTAGCGGGGTTCTACGAGCAGTACTTC; CDR3 protein: CASSLALAGFYEQYF
J gene: TRBJ1-6; clone size: -; V gene: TRBV7-9; D gene: -; CDR3 DNA: TGTGCCAGCAGCGGTGTCAGGGGTGGGCATAATTCACCCCTCCACTTT; CDR3 protein: CASSGVRGGHNSPLHF
J gene: TRBJ2-7; clone size: -; V gene: TRBV29-1; D gene: -; CDR3 DNA: TGCAGCGTGATAACAGGGTTCTACGAGCAGTACTTC; CDR3 protein: CSVITGFYEQYF
J gene: TRBJ2-7; clone size: -; V gene: TRBV16; D gene: -; CDR3 DNA: TGTGCCAGCAGCTCCCGGGACACCCTTGTGCAGTACTTC; CDR3 protein: CASSSRDTLVQYF
J gene: TRBJ2-1; clone size: once; V gene: TRBV28; D gene: TRBD2; CDR3 DNA: TGTGCCAGCAGTTTATGGGGGGGGAGCTCCTACAATGAGCAGTTCTTC; CDR3 protein: CASSLWGGSSYNEQFF
J gene: TRBJ2-1; clone size: -; V gene: TRBV6-5; D gene: -; CDR3 DNA: TGTGCCAGCACCTCGAGCAGGGGTAACAATGAGCAGTTCTTC; CDR3 protein: CASTSSRGNNEQFF
J gene: TRBJ1-5; clone size: -; V gene: TRBV28; D gene: -; CDR3 DNA: TGTGCCAGCAGTTTATGGGGAGGGTACCAGCCCCAGCATTTT; CDR3 protein: CASSLWGGYQPQHF
J gene: TRBJ1-2; clone size: -; V gene: TRBV7-3; D gene: TRBD1; CDR3 DNA: TGTGCCAGCAGCTCAAGGGACAGCAAGGGGGTGAAGCATGGCTACACCTTC; CDR3 protein: CASSSRDSKGVKHGYTF
J gene: TRBJ2-3; clone size: -; V gene: TRBV7-6; D gene: TRBD2; CDR3 DNA: TGTGCCAGCAGCTTAGGGGACGGGGGGGTTGTAGATACGCAGTATTTT; CDR3 protein: CASSLGDGGVVDTQYF
J gene: TRBJ2-1; clone size: -; V gene: TRBV5-1; D gene: TRBD1; CDR3 DNA: TGCGCCAGCAGCCGGGAGCGGGACAGGGTCTACAATGAGCAGTTCTTC; CDR3 protein: CASSRERDRVYNEQFF
J gene: TRBJ2-1; clone size: -; V gene: TRBV19; D gene: TRBD1; CDR3 DNA: TGTGCCAGTAGTATGATGGGACAGGGGGCGAGGGACAATGAGCAGTTCTTC; CDR3 protein: CASSMMGQGARDNEQFF
J gene: TRBJ2-6; clone size: few; V gene: TRBV6-1; D gene: -; CDR3 DNA: TGTGCCAGCTCCGCGATCTCTGGGGCCAACGTCCTGACTTTC; CDR3 protein: CASSAISGANVLTF
J gene: TRBJ2-1; clone size: -; V gene: TRBV19; D gene: TRBD2; CDR3 DNA: TGTGCCAGTACCCCTAGCGGCTATCACAATGAGCAGTTCTTC; CDR3 protein: CASTPSGYHNEQFF
J gene: TRBJ1-2; clone size: -; V gene: TRBV5-6; D gene: TRBD1; CDR3 DNA: TGTGCCAGCAACTGGCGGACAGGCGGCCCCACTAACTATGGCTACACCTTC; CDR3 protein: CASNWRTGGPTNYGYTF
J gene: TRBJ2-1; clone size: -; V gene: TRBV7-6; D gene: TRBD2; CDR3 DNA: TGTGCCAGCAGTCCGGGGGGGCATGAGCAGTTCTTC; CDR3 protein: CASSPGGHEQFF
J gene: TRBJ2-3; clone size: -; V gene: TRBV4-3; D gene: -; CDR3 DNA: TGCGCCAGCAGCCAAGATTTGGCTAGCGAGGCAGATACGCAGTATTTT; CDR3 protein: CASSQDLASEADTQYF
J gene: TRBJ1-1; clone size: -; V gene: TRBV7-9; D gene: -; CDR3 DNA: TGTGCCAGCAGCCCGCCTCGGGGGGTTGGAAACACTGAAGCTTTCTTT; CDR3 protein: CASSPPRGVGNTEAFF
J gene: TRBJ2-1; clone size: -; V gene: TRBV7-2; D gene: TRBD2; CDR3 DNA: TGTGCCAGCAGCTTGGGTAGCGGGAGCTCCTACAATGAGCAGTTCTTC; CDR3 protein: CASSLGSGSSYNEQFF
J gene: TRBJ1-5; clone size: -; V gene: TRBV7-9; D gene: -; CDR3 DNA: TGTGCCAGCAGCTTAATGGGGCAGGGTAATCAGCCCCAGCATTTT; CDR3 protein: CASSLMGQGNQPQHF
J gene: TRBJ2-7; clone size: -; V gene: TRBV7-3; D gene: TRBD1; CDR3 DNA: TGTGCCAGCAGCCCCGGGACAGGGCGGTACGAGCAGTACTTC; CDR3 protein: CASSPGTGRYEQYF
J gene: TRBJ1-5; clone size: once; V gene: TRBV7-2; D gene: -; CDR3 DNA: TGTGCCAGCAGTTCACGGTCGGGGGGATATCAGCCCCAGCATTTT; CDR3 protein: CASSSRSGGYQPQHF
J gene: TRBJ1-1; clone size: -; V gene: TRBV29-1; D gene: -; CDR3 DNA: TGCAGCGTTGTTTCCAGGGGCTGGGACACTGAAGCTTTCTTT; CDR3 protein: CSVVSRGWDTEAFF
J gene: TRBJ1-2; clone size: -; V gene: TRBV28; D gene: -; CDR3 DNA: TGTGCCAGCAGTCGACAGTTCTATGGCTACACCTTC; CDR3 protein: CASSRQFYGYTF
J gene: TRBJ1-1; clone size: -; V gene: TRBV7-6; D gene: -; CDR3 DNA: TGTGCCAGCAGCCCGTCCGGATCAGGGCGAACTGAAGCTTTCTTT; CDR3 protein: CASSPSGSGRTEAFF
J gene: TRBJ2-3; clone size: -; V gene: TRBV9; D gene: -; CDR3 DNA: TGTGCCAGCAGCGAGGGACACGAGATCAGCACAGATACGCAGTATTTT; CDR3 protein: CASSEGHEISTDTQYF
J gene: TRBJ1-6; clone size: -; V gene: TRBV28; D gene: TRBD1; CDR3 DNA: TGTGCCAGCAGTCCCACAGGGGATTCACCCCTCCACTTT; CDR3 protein: CASSPTGDSPLHF